This T cell receptor beta chain was recovered during a study of T cells in Graves' hyperthyroidism and ophthalmopathy. Whole-study context: Peripheral blood was obtained at initial diagnosis, preceding any treatment.

This clonotype occurred many times. Ophthalmopathy patients had moderate-to-severe active disease, CAS ≥3, NOSPECS ≥4, and disease duration under 3 months. Amplified regions were TCR beta CDR3 sequences from RNA transcripts. TCR CDR3 regions were first amplified by RT-PCR with HTBI primers. TCRdb redid the calling of the multiplex PCR reads with MiXCR, one entry per CDR3 protein. Among fewer than 750,000 distinct CDR3 sequences listed, about 14% were seen once. The germline gives CDR1 MNHNS, CDR2 SASEGT. This CDR3 comprises 14 residues. The ends were cut back, 2 bases at V and 2 bases at J, with 9 bases in the middle.

The chain joins TRBV6-1 to TRBJ1-2; possible D gene TRBD1, 5 bases. The TCR comes from a woman in her thirties or forties with Graves' ophthalmopathy. The sequenced sample was blood. This CDR3 is CASSESDSNYGYTF. CDR3 coding DNA: TGTGCCAGCAGTGAATCTGACAGCAACTATGGCTACACCTTC.